These T cell receptor beta chains were read from a single sample in a study of CD8 T cells in Susac syndrome. A single record per CDR3 protein comes from TCRdb applying MiXCR to the immunoSEQ multiplex PCR reads. The sample yields around 85,000 distinct CDR3 sequences, around 93% seen once. Material for sequencing was CD8+ T cells from PBMCs. The receptors originated from a human donor with Susac syndrome. CDR3s include the opening cysteine and the closing phenylalanine or tryptophan. D genes are given only for firm matches. A row's size may be missing; if present it is once, few, many or a size class.

d_call cdr3_length j_call v_call clone_size cdr3_nt cdr3_aa
- 14 TRBJ2-3 TRBV20-1 - TGCAGTGCTAGAGATTATGAGGGAACAGATACGCAGTATTTT CSARDYEGTDTQYF
TRBD2 16 TRBJ2-1 TRBV9 - TGTGCCAGCAGCGTAGGGCTCGGACTAGCGGGAGATGAGCAGTTCTTC CASSVGLGLAGDEQFF
- 12 TRBJ2-3 TRBV10-3 - TGTGCCATCAGTGATTTGGGAGATACGCAGTATTTT CAISDLGDTQYF
- 12 TRBJ2-7 TRBV4-1 - TGCGCCAGCAGCCAAGTGAGGTCAGAGCAGTACTTC CASSQVRSEQYF
- 14 TRBJ1-5 TRBV5-6 - TGTGCCAGCAAGGAGGGGAATAGCAATCAGCCCCAGCATTTT CASKEGNSNQPQHF
- 13 TRBJ2-7 TRBV9 - TGTGCCAGCAGCGTGAGCGGATCCTACGAGCAGTACTTC CASSVSGSYEQYF
TRBD1 14 TRBJ1-2 TRBV7-2 - TGTGCCAGCAGCTTACCCGGGACAGACCATGGCTACACCTTC CASSLPGTDHGYTF
TRBD1 15 TRBJ2-1 TRBV7-2 - TGTGCCAGCAGCTCTCCGGGACAGCTTTACAATGAGCAGTTCTTC CASSSPGQLYNEQFF
- 13 TRBJ2-1 TRBV25-1 - TGTGCCAGCAGTCAACTAGCTCACAATGAGCAGTTCTTC CASSQLAHNEQFF
- 16 TRBJ2-2 TRBV24-1 - TGTGCCACCAGCCTCGGGACGGGTCCCCGCACCGGGGAGCTGTTTTTT CATSLGTGPRTGELFF
- 10 TRBJ1-2 TRBV20-1 once TGCGGGGGCCGGTTTCGTGGCTACACCTTC CGGRFRGYTF
- 15 TRBJ2-2 TRBV4-1 few TGCGCCAGCAGCCAAGTAAACGGGAACACCGGGGAGCTGTTTTTT CASSQVNGNTGELFF
TRBD2 16 TRBJ2-1 TRBV7-8 - TGTGCCAGCAGCAAAGTACCGGGACTAGCGACCAATGAGCAGTTCTTC CASSKVPGLATNEQFF
TRBD2 22 TRBJ2-3 TRBV3-1 - TGTGCCAGCAGCCAAGAGAAGGGTGGTCTAGCGGAGACGAGGGAGAGCACAGATACGCAGTATTTT CASSQEKGGLAETRESTDTQYF
- 14 TRBJ2-7 TRBV4-1 - TGCGCCAGCAGCCCGGGGGGCGGGACCTACGAGCAGTACTTC CASSPGGGTYEQYF
- 13 TRBJ2-7 TRBV30 - TGTGCCTACGACGAGGGGTCATCCTACGAGCAGTACTTC CAYDEGSSYEQYF
TRBD2 19 TRBJ2-5 TRBV9 - TGTGCCAGCAGCGTAGTGGCCCAATTACTAGCGGGAGCTCGGGAGACCCAGTACTTC CASSVVAQLLAGARETQYF
- 16 TRBJ2-2 TRBV18 - TGTGCCAGCTCGATCGACAGAGATGCGAACACCGGGGAGCTGTTTTTT CASSIDRDANTGELFF
- 15 TRBJ2-1 TRBV20-1 once TGCAGTGCTACCAGCATAGCTAGCGCGTACAATGAGCAGTTCTTC CSATSIASAYNEQFF
- 15 TRBJ1-2 TRBV11-2 - TGTGCCAGCAGCTTAGTAGCTGGGGAGGACTATGGCTACACCTTC CASSLVAGEDYGYTF
TRBD2 18 TRBJ2-1 TRBV5-1 - TGCGCCAGCAGCCCTAAGACTAGCGGCGTGAGCTCCTACAATGAGCAGTTCTTC CASSPKTSGVSSYNEQFF
- 14 TRBJ2-2 TRBV20-1 - TGCAGTGCTAGCCCCAGTTTGAGCACCGGGGAGCTGTTTTTT CSASPSLSTGELFF
- 14 TRBJ2-1 TRBV7-9 - TGTGCCAGCGGGGCCTGGGACTTATACAATGAGCAGTTCTTC CASGAWDLYNEQFF
TRBD1 18 TRBJ2-4 TRBV5-6 - TGTGCCAGCAGCTTGGGTCCTATACAGGGGGGCCTCTGGAACATTCAGTACTTC CASSLGPIQGGLWNIQYF
TRBD2 13 TRBJ2-7 TRBV9 - TGTGCCAGCACCCGCACCGCGGGAGACGAGCAGTACTTC CASTRTAGDEQYF
- 13 TRBJ2-7 TRBV30 - TGTGCCTGGAGTACAGTTCCCTCCTACGAGCAGTACTTC CAWSTVPSYEQYF